This T cell receptor (beta chain) was recorded in a study of blood T cell repertoires in COVID-19 (TCRdb year 2020). Concerning the study at large: Samples from collaborators originated in the United States, Italy and Spain and spanned both the acute and convalescent phases of COVID-19. Subjects who had been exposed to COVID-19, were actively infected with it, or had recovered from it provided the deeply sampled blood TCRbeta repertoires that made up the dataset. The repertoires were released in a freely available public database meant as a resource for research on the immune response to SARS-CoV-2. Where available, HLA class I and class II types were taken from metadata supplied by the sample provider and were not determined by assay-based typing. The prospective study material was composed of cDNA or gDNA derived from T cells, B-cell-depleted T cells, or PBMCs. Samples were obtained from the ongoing ImmuneRACE study (first 160 participants) and from over 1,000 subjects provided by 6 global collaborators. The sample metadata nearly always contained a de-identified subject ID, COVID-19 status, age in years and sex.

The immunoSEQ Assay, a bias-controlled multiplex PCR, was used to amplify TCRbeta CDR3 regions from genomic DNA. The authors' analysis ran thus. The number of nucleated cells in each sample was estimated from the amplification of reference gene primers within the assay. To quantify the absolute abundance of each unique TCRbeta CDR3 rearrangement, sequence reads were collapsed and filtered. Productive Simpson clonality was computed per sample as the square root of Simpson's diversity index over productive rearrangements. Sourced from immuneACCESS, this table was stored by TCRdb with only in-frame sequences that have V and J called. A share of the clones is absent; for the studies checked, an unresolved V gene accounts for under half, and the remainder has no known explanation. V, J and clone size were drawn from that table, and D and trimming were deduced from the DNA. The sample table lists about 190,000 clones, less than 90% of them with a count of one. Of the sample, approximately 1.1% is held by the ten largest clones.

Whole blood was collected in K2EDTA tubes by collaborating institutions according to the institutions' own protocols. For TCRbeta analysis, collaborators shipped samples in one of three forms: frozen whole blood, isolated PBMCs, or DNA extracted from either of those sample types. For this clone: What antigen it recognizes has not been identified. Per-base quality was not reported, and no clone a single base away is much larger than it.

The V end loses 4 bases and the J end loses 5 bases, and a stretch of 18 bases separates them. Via the germline V gene, CDR1 is SGDLS and CDR2 YYNGEE. The CDR3 has 16 amino acids, counting the end cysteine and phenylalanine. Only CDR3 DNA is held: 48 bases, read in frame from base 1. General study outcomes and caveats: Clinical and demographic metadata were provided uncurated, with the amount varying by source and participant.

This receptor was identified in a man under 40 with acute or convalescent COVID-19. The sample was peripheral blood. The chain is made from TRBV9 and TRBJ2-2, and TRBD2 may be the D gene, going by 5 matching bases. The DNA sequence reads TGTGCCAGCAGCCCTACGTGGGGAAGAGGGACCGGGGAGCTGTTTTTT. Its translation reads: CASSPTWGRGTGELFF.